This is a list of T cell receptor beta chains from one sample in a study of blood T cell repertoires in COVID-19. Libraries were prepared by immunoSEQ multiplex PCR; TCRdb keeps only in-frame clonotypes and omits some of them. The sample contains more than 85,000 clones, nearly 80% of which appear only once. The sample taken for sequencing was peripheral blood. All receptors come from an elderly woman with active or convalescent COVID-19. Each CDR3 is given with its conserved first and last residue. D genes are given only for firm matches. For some rows the clone size is stated as once, few or many, or as a class when expanded; others skip it.

TRBJ2-7 once - TRBV5-1 TGCGCCAGCTCCACGGGGGACTTTACCACGAATTTAATAGAGCAGTACTTC CASSTGDFTTNLIEQYF
TRBJ1-1 - TRBD1 TRBV7-2 TGTGCCAGCAGCTTCCGACAGGGGACTGAAGCTTTCTTT CASSFRQGTEAFF
TRBJ1-1 - - TRBV4-1 TGCGCCAGCAGCCAAGATTACGGGACTTTAAACACTGAAGCTTTCTTT CASSQDYGTLNTEAFF
TRBJ2-6 few - TRBV2 TGTGCCAGCAGTACTACGTGGGGGGATAACGGGGCCAACGTCCTGACTTTC CASSTTWGDNGANVLTF
TRBJ2-5 - - TRBV27 TGTGCCAGCAGTGGCAGGGTCCGCGAGACCCAGTACTTC CASSGRVRETQYF
TRBJ2-5 - TRBD2 TRBV7-8 TGTGCCAGCAGCTTAGTGCGGACTAGCGGGAGGATATGGGGAGAGACCCAGTACTTC CASSLVRTSGRIWGETQYF
TRBJ2-7 once TRBD2 TRBV7-2 TGTGCCAGCAGCTCGATGACTAGCGGGAGTGCGTCCTACGAGCAGTACTTC CASSSMTSGSASYEQYF
TRBJ1-1 - - TRBV29-1 TGCAGCGTTGAAGATCGGGAGGATGAAGCTTTCTTT CSVEDREDEAFF
TRBJ2-1 - TRBD2 TRBV2 TGTGCCAGCAGTGATCGTGGCGGGAGGGCCGGCAATGAGCAGTTCTTC CASSDRGGRAGNEQFF
TRBJ1-5 - - TRBV19 TGTGCCAGTAGTATTCTTTGGGGGGGTCGAAGCAATCAGCCCCAGCATTTT CASSILWGGRSNQPQHF
TRBJ2-7 few - TRBV28 TGTGCCAGCCACAGGGTCCCTCTCGAGCAGTACTTC CASHRVPLEQYF
TRBJ2-1 once - TRBV5-1 TGCGCCAGCAGCTTGGACGGGAATTCCTACAATGAGCAGTTCTTC CASSLDGNSYNEQFF
TRBJ1-5 - TRBD1 TRBV2 TGTGCCAGCAGTGATGGGACAGGGATTAGCAATCAGCCCCAGCATTTT CASSDGTGISNQPQHF
TRBJ2-7 - TRBD1 TRBV18 TGTGCCAGCTCACCTCTGGACAGGGCCTACTACGAGCAGTACTTC CASSPLDRAYYEQYF
TRBJ2-3 few - TRBV27 TGTGCCAGCAGACCCAGGGCAGATACGCAGTATTTT CASRPRADTQYF
TRBJ2-1 few - TRBV24-1 TGTGCCACCAGTGGAGGTCAGAACTCCTACAATGAGCAGTTCTTC CATSGGQNSYNEQFF